The present T cell receptor (beta chain) was sequenced within a study of Ad26.COV2.S vaccination and SARS-CoV-2 variants. Overall study context: The study gave Ad26.COV2.S intramuscularly, once or twice 56 days apart. Regarding the study as a whole: Greater spike-specific TCR breadth was seen in vaccine recipients than in placebo recipients. Similar non-spike TCR breadth was seen in vaccine and placebo recipients.

With respect to this clone: Its cognate antigen is unknown.

Germline CDR1 is SGHVS and CDR2 is FQNEAQ. This CDR3 region has 14 residues. V was clipped by 4 bases and J by 6 bases; unmatched bases: 6. Sample treatment: 19 received Ad26.COV2.S at low or high dose, single or two shots; roughly 5 received placebo; per-sample allocation not given. Day 63 after the first injection of vaccine or placebo was the sampling time. Here immunoSEQ multiplex PCR was the method, and the copy in TCRdb shows in-frame clones only, minus some. This table holds about 680,000 clones, 89% found once. This TCR derives from a person between 18 and 65 years old who received the Ad26.COV2.S COVID-19 vaccine or a placebo. Sample: peripheral blood, taken in a trial of Ad26.COV2.S vaccine versus placebo. This sequence joins TRBV7-8 and TRBJ1-5; the match to TRBD1 covers 7 bases. DNA for the CDR3: TGTGCCAGCAGCTCAAGACAGGGCGGTCAGCCCCAGCATTTT. It encodes CASSSRQGGQPQHF.